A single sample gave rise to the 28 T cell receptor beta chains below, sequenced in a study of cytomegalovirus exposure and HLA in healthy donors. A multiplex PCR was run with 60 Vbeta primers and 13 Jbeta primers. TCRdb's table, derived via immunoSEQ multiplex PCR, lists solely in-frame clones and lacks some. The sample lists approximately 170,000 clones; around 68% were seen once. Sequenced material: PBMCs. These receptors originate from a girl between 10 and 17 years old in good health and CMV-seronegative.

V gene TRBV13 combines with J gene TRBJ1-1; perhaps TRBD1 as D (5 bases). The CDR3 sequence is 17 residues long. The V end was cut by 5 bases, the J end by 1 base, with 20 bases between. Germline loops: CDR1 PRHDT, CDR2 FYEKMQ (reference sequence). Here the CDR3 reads CASSLEWRGSRNTEAFF. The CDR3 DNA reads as TGTGCCAGCAGCCTCGAGTGGAGGGGAAGCAGGAACACTGAAGCTTTCTTT.

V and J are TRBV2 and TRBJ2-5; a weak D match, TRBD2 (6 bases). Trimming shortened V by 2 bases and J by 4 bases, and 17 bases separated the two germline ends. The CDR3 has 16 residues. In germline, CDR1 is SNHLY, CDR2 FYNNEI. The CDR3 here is CASSESSVGGLETQYF. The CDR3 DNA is TGTGCCAGCAGTGAAAGCTCTGTCGGGGGACTAGAGACCCAGTACTTC.

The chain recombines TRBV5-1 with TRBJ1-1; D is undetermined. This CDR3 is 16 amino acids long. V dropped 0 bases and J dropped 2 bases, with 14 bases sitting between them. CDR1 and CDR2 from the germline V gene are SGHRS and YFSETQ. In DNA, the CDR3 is TGCGCCAGCAGCTTGGAGTTCGGCCGGGTTAACACTGAAGCTTTCTTT. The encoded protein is CASSLEFGRVNTEAFF.

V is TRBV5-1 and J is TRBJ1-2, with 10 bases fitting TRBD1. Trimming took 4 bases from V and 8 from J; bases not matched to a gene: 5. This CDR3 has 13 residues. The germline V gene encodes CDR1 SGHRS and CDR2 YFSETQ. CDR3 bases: TGCGCCAGCAGCCTCGGGACAGGGGACGGCTACACCTTC. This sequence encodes CASSLGTGDGYTF. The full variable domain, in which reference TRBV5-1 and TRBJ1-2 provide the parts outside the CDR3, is KAGVTQTPRYLIKTRGQQVTLSCSPISGHRSVSWYQQTPGQGLQFLFEYFSETQRNKGNFPGRFSGRQFSNSRSEMNVSTLELGDSALYLCASSLGTGDGYTFGSGTRLTVV.

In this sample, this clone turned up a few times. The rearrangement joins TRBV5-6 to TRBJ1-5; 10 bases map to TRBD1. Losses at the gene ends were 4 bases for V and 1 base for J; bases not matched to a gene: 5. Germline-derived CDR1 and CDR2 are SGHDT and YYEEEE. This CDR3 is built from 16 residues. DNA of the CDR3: TGTGCCAGCAGCGCCGGGACAGGGGCAAGCAATCAGCCCCAGCATTTT. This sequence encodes CASSAGTGASNQPQHF.

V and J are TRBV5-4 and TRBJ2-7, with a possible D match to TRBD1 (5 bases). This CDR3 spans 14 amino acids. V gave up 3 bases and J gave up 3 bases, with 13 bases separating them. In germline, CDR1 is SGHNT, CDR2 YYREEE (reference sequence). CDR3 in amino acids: CASSSYDRFYEQYF. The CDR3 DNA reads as TGTGCCAGCAGCTCCTATGACAGATTCTACGAGCAGTACTTC.

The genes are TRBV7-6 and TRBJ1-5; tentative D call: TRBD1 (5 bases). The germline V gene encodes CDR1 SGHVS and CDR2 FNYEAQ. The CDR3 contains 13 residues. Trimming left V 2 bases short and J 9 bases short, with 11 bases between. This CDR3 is CASSLRGRRPQHF. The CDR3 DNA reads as TGTGCCAGCAGCTTAAGGGGCAGGCGGCCCCAGCATTTT.

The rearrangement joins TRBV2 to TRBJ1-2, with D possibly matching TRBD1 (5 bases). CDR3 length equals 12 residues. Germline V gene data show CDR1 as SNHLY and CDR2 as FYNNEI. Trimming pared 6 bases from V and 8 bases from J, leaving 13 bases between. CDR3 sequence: CASSREISGYTF. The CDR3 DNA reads TGTGCCAGCAGCAGGGAAATATCAGGCTACACCTTC.

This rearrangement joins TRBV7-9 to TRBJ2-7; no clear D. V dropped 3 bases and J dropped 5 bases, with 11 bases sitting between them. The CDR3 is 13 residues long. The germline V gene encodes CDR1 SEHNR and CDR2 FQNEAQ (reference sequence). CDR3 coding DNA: TGTGCCAGCAGCTTGGGCAATGTAAACGAGCAGTACTTC. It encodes CASSLGNVNEQYF.

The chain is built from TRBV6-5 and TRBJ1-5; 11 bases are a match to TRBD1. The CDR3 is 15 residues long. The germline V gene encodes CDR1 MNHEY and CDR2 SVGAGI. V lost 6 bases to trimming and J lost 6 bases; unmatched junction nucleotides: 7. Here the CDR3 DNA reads TGTGCCAGCAGGGCGGGACAGGGGGAAAGTCAGCCCCAGCATTTT. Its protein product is CASRAGQGESQPQHF.

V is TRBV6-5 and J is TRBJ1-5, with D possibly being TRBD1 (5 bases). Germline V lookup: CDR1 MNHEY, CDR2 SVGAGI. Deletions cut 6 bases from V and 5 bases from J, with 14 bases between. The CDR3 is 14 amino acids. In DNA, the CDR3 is TGTGCCAGCAGCCAGGGTTCGCATCATCAGCCCCAGCATTTT. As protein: CASSQGSHHQPQHF.

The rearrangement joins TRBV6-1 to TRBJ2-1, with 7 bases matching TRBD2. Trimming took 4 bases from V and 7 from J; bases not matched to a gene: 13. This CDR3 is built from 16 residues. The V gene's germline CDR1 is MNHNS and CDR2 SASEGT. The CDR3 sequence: CASSASVGGIQNEQFF. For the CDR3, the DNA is TGTGCCAGCAGTGCGAGTGTCGGGGGGATCCAGAATGAGCAGTTCTTC.

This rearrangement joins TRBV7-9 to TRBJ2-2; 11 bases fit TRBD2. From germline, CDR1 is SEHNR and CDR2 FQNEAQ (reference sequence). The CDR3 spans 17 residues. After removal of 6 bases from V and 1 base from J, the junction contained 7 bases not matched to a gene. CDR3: CASRPIAGGKNTGELFF. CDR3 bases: TGTGCCAGCAGACCCATAGCGGGGGGGAAGAACACCGGGGAGCTGTTTTTT.

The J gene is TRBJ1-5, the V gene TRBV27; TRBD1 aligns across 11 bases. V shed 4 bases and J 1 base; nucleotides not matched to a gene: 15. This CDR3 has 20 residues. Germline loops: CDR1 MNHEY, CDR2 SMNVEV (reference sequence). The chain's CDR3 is CASSSGQGAWGAGSNQPQHF. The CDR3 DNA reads TGTGCCAGCAGTTCCGGACAGGGGGCTTGGGGGGCTGGAAGCAATCAGCCCCAGCATTTT.

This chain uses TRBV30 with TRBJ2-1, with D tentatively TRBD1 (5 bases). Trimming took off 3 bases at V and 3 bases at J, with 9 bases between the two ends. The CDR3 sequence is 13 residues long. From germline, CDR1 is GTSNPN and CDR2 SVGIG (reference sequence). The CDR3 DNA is TGTGCCTGGAGACAGGACAACTACAATGAGCAGTTCTTC. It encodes CAWRQDNYNEQFF. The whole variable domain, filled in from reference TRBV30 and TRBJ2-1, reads SQTIHQWPATLVQPVGSPLSLECTVEGTSNPNLYWYRQAAGRGLQLLFYSVGIGQISSEVPQNLSASRPQDRQFILSSKKLLLSDSGFYLCAWRQDNYNEQFFGPGTRLTVL.

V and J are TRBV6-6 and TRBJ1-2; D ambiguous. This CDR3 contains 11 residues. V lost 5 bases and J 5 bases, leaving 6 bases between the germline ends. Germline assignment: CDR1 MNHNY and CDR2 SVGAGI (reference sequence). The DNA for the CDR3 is TGTGCCAGCAGTCCCCTTTATGGCTACACCTTC. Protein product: CASSPLYGYTF.

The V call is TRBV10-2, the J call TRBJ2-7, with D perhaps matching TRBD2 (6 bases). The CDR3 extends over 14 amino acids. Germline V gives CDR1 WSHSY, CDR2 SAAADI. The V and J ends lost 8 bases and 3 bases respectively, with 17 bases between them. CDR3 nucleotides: TGCGCCAGCGCGGAGGGTAGAATGCGCTACGAGCAGTACTTC. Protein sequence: CASAEGRMRYEQYF.

The CDR3 DNA sequence: TGTGCCAGCAGCTCCGAGGACTGGTACCAAGAGACCCAGTACTTC. It specifies CASSSEDWYQETQYF. V and J are TRBV5-4 and TRBJ2-5; D perhaps matches TRBD2 (5 bases). Trimming removed 3 bases at V and 0 bases at J, with 12 bases between. The germline V gene encodes CDR1 SGHNT and CDR2 YYREEE (reference sequence). The CDR3 extends over 15 amino acids.

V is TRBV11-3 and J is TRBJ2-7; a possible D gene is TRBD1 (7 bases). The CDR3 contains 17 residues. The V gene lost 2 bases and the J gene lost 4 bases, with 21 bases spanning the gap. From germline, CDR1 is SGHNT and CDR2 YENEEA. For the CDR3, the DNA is TGTGCCAGCAGCTTAAGGTACGGGGGACAGACTTTTTACGAGCAGTACTTC. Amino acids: CASSLRYGGQTFYEQYF.

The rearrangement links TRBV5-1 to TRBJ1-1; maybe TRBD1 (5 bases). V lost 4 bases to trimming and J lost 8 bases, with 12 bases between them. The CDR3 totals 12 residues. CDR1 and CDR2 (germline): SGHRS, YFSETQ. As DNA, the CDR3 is TGCGCCAGCAGCCCACCTCAGGGAGAAGCTTTCTTT. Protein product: CASSPPQGEAFF.

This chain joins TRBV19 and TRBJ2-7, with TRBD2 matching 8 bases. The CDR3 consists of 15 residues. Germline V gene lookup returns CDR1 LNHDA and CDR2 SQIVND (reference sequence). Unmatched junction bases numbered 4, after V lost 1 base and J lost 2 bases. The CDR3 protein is CASSIVSGDAYEQYF. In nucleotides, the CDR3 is TGTGCCAGTAGTATAGTTAGCGGGGACGCCTACGAGCAGTACTTC.

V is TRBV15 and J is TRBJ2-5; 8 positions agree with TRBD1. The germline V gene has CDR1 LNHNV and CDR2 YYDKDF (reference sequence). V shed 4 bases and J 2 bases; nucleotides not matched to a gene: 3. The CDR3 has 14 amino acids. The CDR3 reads CATSKDRGQETQYF. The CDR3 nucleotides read TGTGCCACCAGCAAAGACAGGGGACAAGAGACCCAGTACTTC.

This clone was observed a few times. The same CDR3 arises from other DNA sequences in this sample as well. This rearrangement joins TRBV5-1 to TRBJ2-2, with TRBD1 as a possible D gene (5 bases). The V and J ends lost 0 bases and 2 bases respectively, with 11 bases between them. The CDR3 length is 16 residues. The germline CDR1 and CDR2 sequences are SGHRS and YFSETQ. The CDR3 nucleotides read TGCGCCAGCAGCTTGGTTTCAGGGTCCAACACCGGGGAGCTGTTTTTT. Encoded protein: CASSLVSGSNTGELFF.

In DNA form, the CDR3 reads TGTGCCAGCAGAAGTGAACAGGGTAACTCCTACGAGCAGTACTTC. This codes for CASRSEQGNSYEQYF. This sequence joins TRBV6-1 and TRBJ2-7, with D possibly TRBD1 on 6 matching bases. CDR1 is MNHNS and CDR2 is SASEGT in the germline V gene. The V end was cut by 6 bases, the J end by 0 bases, with 15 bases between. The CDR3 sequence is 15 residues long.

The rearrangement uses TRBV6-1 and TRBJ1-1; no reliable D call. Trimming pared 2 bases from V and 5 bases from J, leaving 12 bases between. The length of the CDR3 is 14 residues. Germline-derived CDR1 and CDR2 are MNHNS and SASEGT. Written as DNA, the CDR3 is TGTGCCAGCAGTGAAAGCGTGTCGAGGACTGAAGCTTTCTTT. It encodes CASSESVSRTEAFF.

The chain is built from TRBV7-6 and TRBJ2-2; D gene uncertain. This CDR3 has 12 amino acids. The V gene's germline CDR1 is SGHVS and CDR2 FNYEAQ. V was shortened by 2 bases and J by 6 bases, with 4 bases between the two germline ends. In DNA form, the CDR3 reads TGTGCCAGCAGCTTATTCTCCGGGGAGCTGTTTTTT. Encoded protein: CASSLFSGELFF.

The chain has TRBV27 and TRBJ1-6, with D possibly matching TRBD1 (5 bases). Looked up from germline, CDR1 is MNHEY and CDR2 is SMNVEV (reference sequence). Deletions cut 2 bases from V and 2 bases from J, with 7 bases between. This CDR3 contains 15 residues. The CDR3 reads CASSLGAPYNSPLHF. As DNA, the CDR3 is TGTGCCAGCAGTTTAGGGGCCCCCTATAATTCACCCCTCCACTTT.

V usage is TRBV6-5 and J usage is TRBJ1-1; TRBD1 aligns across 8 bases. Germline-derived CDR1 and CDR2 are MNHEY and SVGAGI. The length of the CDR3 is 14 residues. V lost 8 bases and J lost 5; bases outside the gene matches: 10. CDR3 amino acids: CASAIGQGDTEAFF. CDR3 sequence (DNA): TGTGCCAGCGCTATAGGACAGGGAGATACTGAAGCTTTCTTT.